The present T cell receptor beta chain was sequenced within a study of OX40 agonist ivuxolimab in advanced cancers. Study findings and constraints: Within 6 weeks, CD4+ and CD8+ blood T cells expanded clonally at 0.1 to 3.0 mg/kg.

With regard to this clone: Antigen: not known.

Method: immunoSEQ multiplex PCR; TCRdb's copy keeps in-frame clones and lacks some. The sample has around 80,000 clones, 91% seen once. Per germline, CDR1 SGHRS and CDR2 YFSETQ. The CDR3 consists of 12 residues. With 3 bases removed from V and 2 bases from J, the gap between germline ends came to 2 bases. The receptor's source is an adult with an advanced solid tumor such as melanoma, head and neck, liver or kidney cancer. The material was CD4+ or CD8+ T cells sorted from blood, obtained in a trial of the OX40 agonist ivuxolimab. The V gene is TRBV5-1, the J gene TRBJ2-2; D gene uncertain. The CDR3 is CASSSNTGELFF. The DNA for the CDR3 is TGCGCCAGCAGCTCAAACACCGGGGAGCTGTTTTTT.